These 7 T cell receptor beta chains came from one sample sequenced in a study of T cell clonality in common variable immunodeficiency (dated by TCRdb to the mid-2010s). Library creation used the immunoSEQ multiplex PCR assay. TCRdb provides this immuneACCESS table in a form limited to in-frame rearrangements. Some clones are lacking; in checked studies, under half of them reflect an unresolved V gene, and why the rest are absent is not known. The table notes 40,000 to 45,000 clones here, none of them singletons. The ten largest clones add up to roughly a tenth of the sample. Sequencing was performed on peripheral blood mononuclear cells. The receptors were gathered from a person aged 18 to 75 in good health.

Points on this clone: At one end the junction does not follow the germline gene, possibly because of a read error. Read coverage stops 3 residues before the CDR3 terminus; the germline J gene supplies the remainder. The rearrangement links TRBV7-9 to TRBJ1-6; TRBD1 might be the D (5 bases). The CDR3 runs 13 residues. The germline gives CDR1 SEHNR, CDR2 FQNEAQ (reference sequence). The sequenced part of the CDR3 DNA is TGTTCCAGCGGGGGGAATCGGAATTCACCC. This translates into CSSGGNRNSP. The CDR3 as a whole reads CSSGGNRNSPLHF.

At least ten counts were recorded for this clone. The read falls 3 residues short of the CDR3 end, and the missing part is taken from the germline J gene. J is TRBJ1-2 and V is TRBV6-1; 9 bases match TRBD1. The V gene end was trimmed by 0 bases and the J gene end by 4 bases; junction bases not matched to a gene: 6. CDR3 length: 16 residues. The germline V gene has CDR1 MNHNS and CDR2 SASEGT. The DNA read from the CDR3 is TGTGCCAGCAGTGAAGCCCCATGGACAGGGGTCTATGGC. It specifies CASSEAPWTGVYG. The complete CDR3 sequence is CASSEAPWTGVYGYTF.

Ten or more counts support this clone. The read terminates 3 residues ahead of where the CDR3 ends, so the germline J gene completes it. The chain links TRBV18 to TRBJ1-1, with D possibly TRBD1 on 6 matching bases. Germline lookup yields CDR1 KGHSH and CDR2 LQKENI. The CDR3 consists of 14 residues. V dropped 4 bases and J dropped 0 bases, with 9 bases sitting between them. Partial CDR3 DNA: TGTGCCAGCTCACAGGACAGACTGAACACTGAA. Translation: CASSQDRLNTE. The whole CDR3 reads CASSQDRLNTEAFF.

Concerning this clone: Coverage ceases 3 residues before the CDR3 finishes, and the germline J gene fills in the end. The chain has TRBV18 and TRBJ1-1, with TRBD1 identical over 9 bases. Germline loops: CDR1 KGHSH, CDR2 LQKENI. This CDR3 comprises 14 residues. The trim removed 6 bases at V and 4 bases at J, leaving 6 bases unmatched. The covered CDR3 bases are TGTGCCAGCTCCGAGGGACAGGGTTTCACTGAA. Encoded protein: CASSEGQGFTE. The entire CDR3 is CASSEGQGFTEAFF.

This clone was recorded many times. The read halts 3 residues ahead of the CDR3 end, with the missing end drawn from the germline J gene. V usage is TRBV6-1 and J usage is TRBJ1-2, with TRBD1 as a possible D gene (6 bases). V was cut by 2 bases and J by 4 bases, with 14 bases left in between. In germline, CDR1 is MNHNS, CDR2 SASEGT. The CDR3 runs 15 residues. The DNA read from the CDR3 is TGTGCCAGCAGTGAATTCGGTGGGGGCCCCTATGGC. It yields the protein CASSEFGGGPYG. From start to end, the CDR3 is CASSEFGGGPYGYTF.

This clone has a count of ten or more. Read coverage stops 3 residues before the CDR3 terminus; the germline J gene supplies the remainder. The chain is built from TRBV9 and TRBJ1-1; D is unresolved. This CDR3 contains 17 residues. V lost 0 bases and J lost 5, with 20 bases in between. CDR1 is SGDLS, CDR2 YYNGEE, per germline. The sequenced part of the CDR3 DNA is TGTGCCAGCAGCGTAGCGTTGGAATTGCGTCGGGGAACTGAA. This translates into CASSVALELRRGTE. The whole CDR3 reads CASSVALELRRGTEAFF.

In this sample, this clone turned up many times. The missing CDR3 end, 3 residues past where the read stops, is filled in from the germline J gene. V and J are TRBV9 and TRBJ1-1; D is uncertain. V lost 4 bases and J 4 bases, leaving 17 bases between the germline ends. Looked up from germline, CDR1 is SGDLS and CDR2 is YYNGEE. The CDR3 runs 15 residues. Partial CDR3 DNA: TGTGCCAGCAGCCCAAGCGGCGGGGTCGGCACTGAA. Amino acids: CASSPSGGVGTE. The entire CDR3 is CASSPSGGVGTEAFF. The full variable domain, its missing parts supplied by reference TRBV9 and TRBJ1-1, is DSGVTQTPKHLITATGQRVTLRCSPRSGDLSVYWYQQSLDQGLQFLIQYYNGEERAKGNILERFSAQQFPDLHSELNLSSLELGDSALYFCASSPSGGVGTEAFFGQGTRLTVV.